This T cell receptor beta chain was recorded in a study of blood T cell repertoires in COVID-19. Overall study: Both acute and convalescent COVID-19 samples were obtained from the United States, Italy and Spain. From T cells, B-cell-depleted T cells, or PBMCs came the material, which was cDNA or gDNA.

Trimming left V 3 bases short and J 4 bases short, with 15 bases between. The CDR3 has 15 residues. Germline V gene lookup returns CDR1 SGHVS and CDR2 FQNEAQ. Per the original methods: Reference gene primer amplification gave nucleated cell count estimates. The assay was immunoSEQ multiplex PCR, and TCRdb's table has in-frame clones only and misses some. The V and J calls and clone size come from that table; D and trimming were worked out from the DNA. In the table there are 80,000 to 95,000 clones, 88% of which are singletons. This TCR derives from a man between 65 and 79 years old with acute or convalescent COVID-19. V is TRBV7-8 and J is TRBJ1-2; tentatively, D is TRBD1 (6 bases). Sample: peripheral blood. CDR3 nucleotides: TGTGCCAGCAGCTTGCCGGGGGGCGGTGGCTATGGCTACACCTTC. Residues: CASSLPGGGGYGYTF.